This T cell receptor beta chain was captured by sequencing in a study of blood T cell repertoires in COVID-19. The overall study: The United States, Italy and Spain were the sources of the acute and convalescent COVID-19 samples.

CDR1 is LGHNA, CDR2 YSLEER, per germline. This CDR3 contains 15 residues. J lost 7 bases, V lost 1 base, and 3 bases had no gene match. Original processing notes: Amplification of reference gene primers provided the estimated nucleated cell counts. Data came from immunoSEQ multiplex PCR; TCRdb stores just in-frame clones and leaves some out. The V and J calls and the clone size are those of that table, but D and trimming were determined from the DNA. Among about 380,000 clones, more than 75% were seen once, and the ten largest hold approximately 1.2%. Sequences were obtained from PBMCs or T cells enriched from blood (not recorded which). V gene TRBV4-3 combines with J gene TRBJ1-5, with 11 bases that match TRBD1. The TCR was taken from a woman under 30 who had recovered from COVID-19. CDR3 nucleotide sequence: TGCGCCAGCAGCCAAGGGACAGGGGGCGGGCAGCCCCAGCATTTT. Translation: CASSQGTGGGQPQHF.